The next 17 T cell receptor beta chains were all read from a single sample in a study of PD-L1 blockade in urothelial cancer. Specified time point: peripheral blood 6 weeks after treatment start. The table came from immunoSEQ multiplex PCR; TCRdb's copy has only in-frame clones and leaves some out. The table shows roughly 110,000 clones, with approximately 90% occurring only once. The material sequenced was PBMCs, taken around atezolizumab (anti-PD-L1) treatment. The source is a man aged 60 to 69 with urothelial cancer.

The CDR3 DNA reads TGTGCCAGTGGGGAGTTTGGAGAGACCCAGTACTTC. Encoded protein: CASGEFGETQYF. The chain uses TRBV7-2 and TRBJ2-5; TRBD2 is a possible D gene (5 bases). Germline CDR1 is SGHTA and CDR2 is FQGNSA. The CDR3 contains 12 residues. The V end was cut by 9 bases, the J end by 4 bases, with 12 bases between.

Concerning this clone itself: Germline and junction disagree at one end, which may indicate a read error. This rearrangement joins TRBV10-2 to TRBJ2-7; TRBD1 is a possible D gene (6 bases). CDR1 and CDR2 from the germline V gene are WSHSY and SAAADI. The CDR3 has 15 amino acids. The CDR3 loop is CTSSVNVRGNYEQYF. The CDR3 bases are TGCACCAGCAGTGTAAATGTCAGGGGAAACTACGAGCAGTACTTC.

The chain uses TRBV30 and TRBJ1-3; D is uncertain. V gave up 0 bases and J gave up 7 bases, with 7 bases separating them. The CDR3 loop spans 12 amino acids. Germline V gene data show CDR1 as GTSNPN and CDR2 as SVGIG (reference sequence). This CDR3 reads CAWSVRRNTIYF. Written as DNA, the CDR3 is TGTGCCTGGAGTGTACGGAGGAACACCATATATTTT.

The J gene is TRBJ2-7, the V gene TRBV6-6; D ambiguous. The CDR3 extends over 12 amino acids. V dropped 2 bases and J dropped 5 bases, with 7 bases sitting between them. The germline V gene encodes CDR1 MNHNY and CDR2 SVGAGI (reference sequence). The CDR3 nucleotides are TGTGCCAGCAGTTACATTGTAAACGAGCAGTACTTC. It is translated as CASSYIVNEQYF.

The gene calls are TRBV18 and TRBJ2-2; 9 bases line up with TRBD1. The CDR3 contains 16 residues. The V and J ends lost 6 bases and 4 bases, in that order; junction bases with no gene match: 9. CDR1 is KGHSH, CDR2 LQKENI, per germline. The CDR3 nucleotides are TGTGCCAGCTCGCCCGGACAGGGGACATCCACCGGGGAGCTGTTTTTT. Its translation is CASSPGQGTSTGELFF.

CDR3 sequence reads: CASRSGQAYEQYF. CDR3 DNA: TGTGCCAGCAGATCTGGACAGGCCTACGAGCAGTACTTC. The chain recombines TRBV6-5 with TRBJ2-7; TRBD1 agrees at 7 bases. V lost 6 bases to trimming and J lost 2 bases; unmatched junction nucleotides: 4. From germline, CDR1 is MNHEY and CDR2 SVGAGI. This CDR3 has 13 residues.

The chain is built from TRBV5-1 and TRBJ1-1; TRBD1 matches at 9 bases. Trimming cost V 0 bases and J 5 bases; bases outside gene matches: 5. Germline CDR1 is SGHRS and CDR2 is YFSETQ. The CDR3 is 15 residues long. CDR3 residues: CASSLGGQGKTEAFF. The CDR3 bases are TGCGCCAGCAGCTTGGGAGGACAGGGGAAGACTGAAGCTTTCTTT.

The V call is TRBV5-1, the J call TRBJ1-2; D call uncertain. CDR3 size: 12 residues. V was pared by 0 bases and J by 7 bases, with 7 bases between. Germline values: CDR1 SGHRS, CDR2 YFSETQ. CDR3 loop: CASSLDSVGYTF. CDR3 coding DNA: TGCGCCAGCAGCTTGGATTCTGTTGGCTACACCTTC.

The V call is TRBV4-3, the J call TRBJ2-7, with D perhaps matching TRBD2 (5 bases). CDR1 is LGHNA and CDR2 is YSLEER in the germline V gene. Trimming removed 1 base from V and 5 bases from J, with 18 bases in between. The CDR3 length is 16 residues. CDR3 bases: TGCGCCAGCAGCCAAGTAGAGGTTCGAGGGTACCACGAGCAGTACTTC. Its protein is CASSQVEVRGYHEQYF.

The chain couples TRBV20-1 to TRBJ1-2, with 8 bases matching TRBD1. This CDR3 spans 11 amino acids. The trim removed 6 bases at V and 8 bases at J, leaving 5 bases unmatched. Germline V gives CDR1 DFQATT, CDR2 SNEGSKA (reference sequence). The CDR3 protein is CSADRAGGYTF. The DNA of the CDR3 is TGCAGTGCGGACAGGGCCGGCGGCTACACCTTC.

CDR3 sequence: CASSRSGRVIDTQYF. The CDR3 DNA reads TGTGCCAGCAGTCGGAGCGGGAGGGTGATAGATACGCAGTATTTT. The chain employs TRBV6-5 and TRBJ2-3; 10 nucleotides match TRBD2. J lost 5 bases, V lost 5 bases, and 7 bases had no gene match. This CDR3 comprises 15 residues. The V gene's germline CDR1 is MNHEY and CDR2 SVGAGI.

This clone occurred once. The chain carries TRBV4-1 and TRBJ2-5; a possible D gene is TRBD2 (6 bases). The V and J ends lost 4 bases and 4 bases respectively, with 13 bases between them. Per germline, CDR1 MGHRA and CDR2 YSYEKL. CDR3 length: 14 residues. As DNA, the CDR3 is TGCGCCAGCAGCCGCGGAGGGGCTTTAGAGACCCAGTACTTC. Translation: CASSRGGALETQYF.

The chain recombines TRBV7-9 with TRBJ2-3; D is possibly TRBD1 (6 bases). Trimming cost V 1 base and J 4 bases, with 9 bases left between them. Germline CDR1 reads SEHNR; CDR2 reads FQNEAQ (reference sequence). The CDR3 is made up of 14 amino acids. The CDR3 loop reads CASSLEGQADTQYF. Written as DNA, the CDR3 is TGTGCCAGCAGCTTAGAGGGACAAGCAGATACGCAGTATTTT.

The chain joins TRBV7-8 to TRBJ2-6, with TRBD1 identical over 8 bases. Germline CDR1 is SGHVS and CDR2 is FQNEAQ. V lost 3 bases, J lost 0 bases, and 1 base stayed unmatched. The CDR3 extends over 16 amino acids. Written as DNA, the CDR3 is TGTGCCAGCAGCTTTACAGGGGGCTCTGGGGCCAACGTCCTGACTTTC. As protein: CASSFTGGSGANVLTF.

The chain recombines TRBV10-3 with TRBJ2-1; a possible D gene is TRBD1 (6 bases). The germline V and J ends were trimmed by 10 bases and 5 bases, with 9 bases remaining between them. The CDR3 runs 11 residues. Germline V gene lookup returns CDR1 ENHRY and CDR2 SYGVKD. CDR3: CATWDNNEQFF. The CDR3 DNA reads TGTGCCACCTGGGACAACAATGAGCAGTTCTTC.

J is TRBJ2-2 and V is TRBV6-5; D is uncertain. Trimming cost V 5 bases and J 4 bases, with 14 bases left between them. Germline CDR1 reads MNHEY; CDR2 reads SVGAGI. The CDR3 runs 15 residues. The CDR3 region has the DNA TGTGCCAGCAGTAACACAGAGCTTCGCACCGGGGAGCTGTTTTTT. It is translated as CASSNTELRTGELFF.

The gene calls are TRBV4-2 and TRBJ2-1, with 10 bases fitting TRBD2. The CDR3 extends over 16 amino acids. CDR1 and CDR2 from the germline V gene are LGHNA and YNFKEQ. Germline trimming cut 0 bases from V and 7 bases from J; bases unmatched to any gene: 6. The CDR3 is CASSQDWTSGSNEQFF. The CDR3 nucleotides are TGTGCCAGCAGCCAAGATTGGACTAGCGGAAGTAATGAGCAGTTCTTC.